Described below is a single T cell receptor beta chain sequence and its context. The antigen is unknown. The assay was immunoSEQ multiplex PCR, and TCRdb's table has in-frame clones only and misses some. The table lists approximately 99,000 clones, 75% to 95% of them singletons, with 0.66% in the top ten. The source of the sample is a study of OX40 agonist ivuxolimab in advanced cancers. In the study overall: Dose-escalation cases comprised hepatocellular carcinoma, melanoma, renal cell or head and neck cancer. Two cutaneous melanoma patients and one hepatocellular carcinoma patient, three in all, had partial responses.

Broader study findings: Low normalized T-cell clonal expansion was additionally recorded for some nonresponders.

Germline CDR1 reads SGHDN; CDR2 reads FVKESK. The CDR3 loop spans 14 amino acids. Trimming pared 1 base from V and 4 bases from J, leaving 10 bases between. The origin of this receptor is an adult with an advanced solid tumor such as melanoma, head and neck, liver or kidney cancer. The specimen was CD4+ or CD8+ T cells sorted from blood, collected in a trial of the OX40 agonist ivuxolimab. The chain carries TRBV14 and TRBJ2-5; tentative D call: TRBD1 (6 bases). CDR3 sequence: CASSQGTVRETQYF. CDR3 coding DNA: TGTGCCAGCAGCCAAGGGACAGTCCGAGAGACCCAGTACTTC.